The source of this TCR beta chain is a study of blood T cell repertoires in COVID-19. Study context: The cDNA or gDNA used as material had been derived from T cells, B-cell-depleted T cells, or PBMCs.

The CDR3 spans 15 residues. Trimming took off 5 bases at V and 7 bases at J, with 17 bases between the two ends. The V gene's germline CDR1 is SGHAT and CDR2 FQNNGV. Clones were read by immunoSEQ multiplex PCR, and TCRdb kept only the in-frame ones, dropping some. The table shows about 140,000 clones, with 85% occurring only once. Sequenced input: peripheral blood. The clonotype was recovered from a man in his forties or fifties with acute or convalescent COVID-19. This chain joins TRBV11-2 and TRBJ1-4, with D possibly being TRBD1 (5 bases). CDR3: CASSPFRSGGEKLFF. The CDR3 bases are TGTGCCAGCAGCCCTTTTCGATCCGGGGGTGAAAAACTGTTTTTT.